These 27 T cell receptor beta chains originate from one sample sequenced in a study of radiation and T cells in renal cell carcinoma. Some clones are missing from TCRdb's copy, which holds only in-frame ones; the method was immunoSEQ multiplex PCR. The table includes some 150,000 clones, around 88% detected once. Time point described: blood 4 weeks post-SBRT, at nephrectomy. Regarding treatment: 15 Gy SBRT to primary tumor, nephrectomy 4 weeks later. The sample was blood, taken from a patient whose treatment included radiotherapy and nephrectomy. The receptors were gathered from a woman aged 50 to 65 with renal cell carcinoma.

CDR3: CASSPSGLSTDTQYF. Written as DNA, the CDR3 is TGCGCCAGCAGCCCCAGCGGGCTAAGCACAGATACGCAGTATTTT. The chain carries TRBV5-1 and TRBJ2-3; maybe TRBD2 (6 bases). V lost 4 bases and J 0 bases, leaving 12 bases between the germline ends. CDR1 is SGHRS, CDR2 YFSETQ, per germline. The CDR3 has 15 residues.

This clone was seen only a few times. The chain couples TRBV4-3 to TRBJ1-2; D gene unclear. V was clipped by 4 bases and J by 1 base, with 7 bases between them. The germline V gene encodes CDR1 LGHNA and CDR2 YSLEER. The CDR3 has 13 residues. The CDR3 protein is CASSPEINYGYTF. The CDR3 DNA follows: TGCGCCAGCAGCCCAGAGATTAACTATGGCTACACCTTC.

The V and J genes are TRBV19 and TRBJ1-1; possible D gene TRBD1, 5 bases. The CDR3 is 16 amino acids. V was cut by 7 bases and J by 1 base, with 19 bases left in between. Germline loops: CDR1 LNHDA, CDR2 SQIVND (reference sequence). CDR3 amino acids: CASKNFGVGANTEAFF. CDR3 bases: TGTGCCAGTAAAAATTTCGGCGTAGGGGCGAACACTGAAGCTTTCTTT.

The chain couples TRBV5-3 to TRBJ2-1, with a weak D call TRBD1 (5 bases). TRBV5-3 falls under the ORF class, with uncertain function. The germline V and J ends were trimmed by 0 bases and 3 bases, with 16 bases remaining between them. The CDR3 is 17 amino acids. The CDR3, as DNA: TGTGCCAGAAGCTTGGGTTTCGTACAGGAGCACTACAATGAGCAGTTCTTC. Its translation: CARSLGFVQEHYNEQFF.

This clone was counted once. CDR3 nucleotide sequence: TGTGCCTGGAGTGGATTGACAGGGGAGACCCAGTACTTC. It specifies CAWSGLTGETQYF. This chain links TRBV30 with TRBJ2-5; the match to TRBD1 covers 7 bases. The CDR3 runs 13 residues. Germline loops: CDR1 GTSNPN, CDR2 SVGIG (reference sequence). V was clipped by 1 base and J by 5 bases; unmatched bases: 4.

The chain joins TRBV9 to TRBJ2-7; 12 bases align to TRBD1. The CDR3 spans 15 residues. Losses at the gene ends were 3 bases for V and 7 bases for J; bases not matched to a gene: 8. Per the germline V gene, CDR1 is SGDLS and CDR2 is YYNGEE. In DNA form, the CDR3 reads TGTGCCAGCAGCGAGGGACAGGGGGCGTCGTGGGAGCAGTACTTC. As protein: CASSEGQGASWEQYF.

V is TRBV28 and J is TRBJ2-5; D gene unclear. Trimming took 0 bases from V and 7 from J, leaving 6 bases between them. CDR3 length equals 12 residues. Germline CDR1 is MDHEN and CDR2 is SYDVKM. The CDR3 spells CASSLWSGTQYF. The DNA of the CDR3 is TGTGCCAGCAGTTTATGGTCCGGGACCCAGTACTTC.

This chain links TRBV19 with TRBJ1-1; D is perhaps TRBD1 (6 bases). V was cut by 5 bases and J by 1 base, with 8 bases left in between. CDR3 length: 13 residues. The germline CDR1 and CDR2 sequences are LNHDA and SQIVND (reference sequence). The chain's CDR3 is CASSDRPNTEAFF. CDR3 nucleotide sequence: TGTGCCAGTAGTGACAGGCCGAACACTGAAGCTTTCTTT.

The V and J genes are TRBV29-1 and TRBJ1-2, with 8 bases aligning to TRBD1. This CDR3 has 14 residues. From germline, CDR1 is SQVTM and CDR2 ANQGSEA. J gave up 2 bases and V 7 bases, and 9 bases lay outside the gene matches. DNA for the CDR3: TGCAGCGCGCGACAGGGGCCCGTAAACTATGGCTACACCTTC. Encoded protein: CSARQGPVNYGYTF.

This clone was found a few times. Other DNA variants within this sample encode the same CDR3. The chain couples TRBV6-5 to TRBJ1-5, with D unclear. Germline values: CDR1 MNHEY, CDR2 SVGAGI. The CDR3 totals 13 residues. The V end lost 3 bases, the J end lost 0 bases, and 3 bases lay between the germline ends. This chain's CDR3 is CASSYDSNQPQHF. The CDR3 nucleotides read TGTGCCAGCAGTTATGATAGCAATCAGCCCCAGCATTTT.

This chain connects TRBV5-6 to TRBJ2-7; 7 bases are a match to TRBD2. The CDR3 has 10 residues. CDR1 and CDR2 (germline): SGHDT, YYEEEE. Trimming took 7 bases from V and 5 from J; bases not matched to a gene: 0. Here the CDR3 reads CASGLDEQYF. In DNA, the CDR3 is TGTGCCAGCGGACTAGACGAGCAGTACTTC.

This clone was observed once. The chain couples TRBV10-3 to TRBJ2-7; the D is unclear. Germline V gene data show CDR1 as ENHRY and CDR2 as SYGVKD. Trimming pared 6 bases from V and 7 bases from J, leaving 13 bases between. The CDR3 totals 12 residues. The CDR3 DNA sequence: TGTGCCATCAGACAAGGTACTCCGGAGCAGTACTTC. Translating it yields CAIRQGTPEQYF.

The chain combines TRBV4-3 with TRBJ2-2, with D possibly TRBD2 on 5 matching bases. Trimming stripped 0 bases from V and 0 bases from J, with 14 bases between. The germline CDR1 and CDR2 sequences are LGHNA and YSLEER. The CDR3 extends over 18 amino acids. The CDR3 region has the DNA TGCGCCAGCAGCCAAGATCGGTGGAGGCCCCCGAACACCGGGGAGCTGTTTTTT. It specifies CASSQDRWRPPNTGELFF.

The rearrangement joins TRBV5-1 to TRBJ1-4, with 8 bases identical to TRBD1. V was clipped by 4 bases and J by 4 bases; unmatched bases: 6. This CDR3 region has 15 residues. Looked up from germline, CDR1 is SGHRS and CDR2 is YFSETQ. The CDR3 reads CASSQQGGLNEKLFF. Written as DNA, the CDR3 is TGCGCCAGCAGCCAACAGGGGGGACTTAATGAAAAACTGTTTTTT.

This chain connects TRBV6-6 to TRBJ1-2; TRBD1 is a possible D gene (6 bases). The V gene's germline CDR1 is MNHNY and CDR2 SVGAGI (reference sequence). Between the trimmed V and J ends, which lost 0 bases and 4 bases, there was a span of 15 bases. There are 16 residues in the CDR3. Here the CDR3 reads CASSYSGQIGTYGYTF. DNA for the CDR3: TGTGCCAGCAGTTACTCGGGACAAATCGGGACCTATGGCTACACCTTC.

This chain uses TRBV5-4 with TRBJ2-1, with 11 bases aligning to TRBD2. Per germline, CDR1 SGHNT and CDR2 YYREEE (reference sequence). The CDR3 sequence is 16 residues long. With 4 bases clipped from V and 1 base from J, the junction kept 4 bases outside the gene matches. CDR3 residues: CASSRASGGSYNEQFF. The CDR3 nucleotides read TGTGCCAGCAGCCGGGCTAGCGGGGGGTCCTACAATGAGCAGTTCTTC.

The V gene is TRBV30, the J gene TRBJ1-4; D gene ambiguous. Between the trimmed V and J ends, which lost 7 bases and 7 bases, there was a span of 16 bases. Germline values: CDR1 GTSNPN, CDR2 SVGIG (reference sequence). The CDR3 covers 13 residues. CDR3 DNA sequence: TGTGCCTCCGCCGCCATGGTTAGTGAAAAACTGTTTTTT. It codes for CASAAMVSEKLFF.

The CDR3 bases are TGTGCCAGCAGCATCGACAGGGGAGGCCAGCATTTT. Translated: CASSIDRGGQHF. The genes are TRBV7-2 and TRBJ1-5, with 8 bases that match TRBD1. With 5 bases clipped from V and 12 bases from J, the junction kept 6 bases outside the gene matches. This CDR3 spans 12 amino acids. Germline V gene data show CDR1 as SGHTA and CDR2 as FQGNSA.

This chain links TRBV23-1 with TRBJ1-5, with D maybe TRBD1 (5 bases). TRBV23-1 is classed as an ORF, of uncertain function. The CDR3 covers 15 residues. Trimming stripped 2 bases from V and 6 bases from J, with 14 bases between. This CDR3 reads CASSQNGTSGQPQHF. In DNA form, the CDR3 reads TGCGCCAGCAGTCAAAACGGGACCTCGGGTCAGCCCCAGCATTTT.

This chain uses TRBV27 with TRBJ2-5; D gene unclear. Germline V lookup: CDR1 MNHEY, CDR2 SMNVEV (reference sequence). V was cut by 1 base and J by 7 bases, with 10 bases left in between. The CDR3 runs to 13 residues. The CDR3 reads CASSLWASGTQYF. The CDR3 DNA is TGTGCCAGCAGTTTATGGGCCTCGGGGACCCAGTACTTC.

The rearrangement uses TRBV7-2 and TRBJ2-7; D is uncertain. Germline loops: CDR1 SGHTA, CDR2 FQGNSA. Deletions cut 1 base from V and 4 bases from J, with 8 bases between. CDR3 length: 13 residues. CDR3 region: CASSLESWYEQYF. In nucleotides, the CDR3 is TGTGCCAGCAGCTTAGAATCTTGGTACGAGCAGTACTTC.

J is TRBJ1-1 and V is TRBV5-1; D not resolved. The germline CDR1 and CDR2 sequences are SGHRS and YFSETQ. The ends were cut back, 4 bases at V and 2 bases at J, with 9 bases in the middle. The CDR3 runs to 13 residues. The CDR3 nucleotides read TGCGCCAGCAGCCTAGCAAAAAACACTGAAGCTTTCTTT. This sequence encodes CASSLAKNTEAFF.

The rearrangement links TRBV5-6 to TRBJ1-2; no clear D. The germline gives CDR1 SGHDT, CDR2 YYEEEE. V was clipped by 0 bases and J by 7 bases, with 13 bases between them. This CDR3 spans 14 amino acids. CDR3 residues: CASSLAAFGPGYTF. The CDR3 DNA follows: TGTGCCAGCAGCTTGGCGGCTTTTGGGCCTGGCTACACCTTC.

The CDR3 DNA reads as TGTGCCAGCAGCGCCGGGACTAGCGGGAGTTTTGAGACCCAGTACTTC. It yields the protein CASSAGTSGSFETQYF. This chain connects TRBV9 to TRBJ2-5; 14 bases fit TRBD2. Trimming removed 3 bases from V and 5 bases from J; junction bases left unmatched: 6. CDR3 length equals 16 residues. In germline, CDR1 is SGDLS, CDR2 YYNGEE.

The chain links TRBV11-2 to TRBJ1-6; TRBD1 aligns across 9 bases. Germline trimming cut 5 bases from V and 10 bases from J; bases unmatched to any gene: 12. The CDR3 is 16 residues long. Per germline, CDR1 SGHAT and CDR2 FQNNGV. The CDR3: CASSPKSGTGQSPLHF. CDR3 coding DNA: TGTGCCAGCAGCCCCAAATCCGGGACAGGGCAATCACCCCTCCACTTT.

The genes are TRBV28 and TRBJ2-7; a possible D gene is TRBD1 (6 bases). Germline values: CDR1 MDHEN, CDR2 SYDVKM. V was clipped by 7 bases and J by 2 bases, with 12 bases between them. The CDR3 is 13 residues long. This chain's CDR3 is CASNSQGTYEQYF. Here the CDR3 DNA reads TGTGCCAGCAACTCACAGGGAACCTACGAGCAGTACTTC.

The rearrangement uses TRBV18 and TRBJ1-2; 7 bases are a match to TRBD1. V was pared by 3 bases and J by 4 bases, with 8 bases of the junction left unmatched. The CDR3 sequence is 15 residues long. CDR1 is KGHSH and CDR2 is LQKENI in the germline V gene. The chain's CDR3 is CASSPPMTGSYGYTF. The CDR3, as DNA: TGTGCCAGCTCACCGCCCATGACAGGGTCCTATGGCTACACCTTC.